This is a list of T cell receptor beta chains from one sample in a study of blood T cell repertoires in COVID-19. The assay was immunoSEQ multiplex PCR, and TCRdb's table has in-frame clones only and misses some. The sample holds 110,000 to 150,000 clones, 81% seen once. Source material: peripheral blood. Source of these receptors: a human donor in a cohort sampled during active COVID-19. CDR3s include the opening cysteine and the closing phenylalanine or tryptophan. D genes are given only for firm matches. Expanded clones get a size class; other rows say once, few or many, or leave the size out.

V gene	clone size	D gene	J gene	CDR3 DNA	CDR3 protein
TRBV19	.	TRBD1	TRBJ1-2	TGTGCCAGTAGTATCGGGACAGGGAGCGGCTACACCTTC	CASSIGTGSGYTF
TRBV24-1	.	TRBD1	TRBJ1-5	TGTGCCACCAGTGAGGGGACAGGAGTAGGTCAGCCCCAGCATTTT	CATSEGTGVGQPQHF
TRBV10-3	.	.	TRBJ2-7	TGTGCCATCAGCGGCGGAAGCGAGCAGTACTTC	CAISGGSEQYF
TRBV6-5	.	.	TRBJ2-3	TGTGCCAGCTTACGACTAGTCCCTAGCACAGATACGCAGTATTTT	CASLRLVPSTDTQYF
TRBV4-3	.	.	TRBJ1-1	TGCGCCAGCAGCCAAGGTTGGGGAGGGGACACTGAAGCTTTCTTT	CASSQGWGGDTEAFF
TRBV18	.	.	TRBJ2-7	TGTGCCAGCTCACCCCCCGTTACCTACGAGCAGTACTTC	CASSPPVTYEQYF
TRBV5-1	.	.	TRBJ2-5	TGCGCCAGCAGCTTGGAAATGCAACAGGGGACCCAGTACTTC	CASSLEMQQGTQYF
TRBV29-1	.	TRBD2	TRBJ2-7	TGCAGCGTTCTGGGAGGGCTCTCCTTCGAGCAGTACTTC	CSVLGGLSFEQYF
TRBV18	.	.	TRBJ1-5	TGTGCCAGCTCACCACCGGGCGCAGTCATGCAGCCCCAGCATTTT	CASSPPGAVMQPQHF
TRBV5-1	.	.	TRBJ2-1	TGCGCCAGCAGCTTGGCTACAGGGCTAAATGAGCAGTTCTTC	CASSLATGLNEQFF
TRBV27	.	TRBD2	TRBJ2-1	TGTGCCAGCAGTCTTACTAGCGGGAAAAATGAGCAGTTCTTC	CASSLTSGKNEQFF
TRBV18	.	TRBD1	TRBJ1-6	TGTGCCAGCTCAAGCCGACAGGGGGGGAATTCACCCCTCCACTTT	CASSSRQGGNSPLHF
TRBV19	.	TRBD1	TRBJ2-4	TGTGCCAGTACTAGGGACAGTAAAAACATTCAGTACTTC	CASTRDSKNIQYF
TRBV5-3	once	TRBD1	TRBJ1-2	TGTGCCAGAAGCTCGCCAGACAGGGTTAACTATGGCTACACCTTC	CARSSPDRVNYGYTF
TRBV23-1	.	TRBD1	TRBJ2-2	TGCGCCAGCGTTCGGGACAGGGGGTTGCTTACCGGGGAGCTGTTTTTT	CASVRDRGLLTGELFF
TRBV11-3	.	.	TRBJ2-3	TGTGCCAGCAGCTCCCGTATCACAGATACGCAGTATTTT	CASSSRITDTQYF
TRBV6-5	.	TRBD1	TRBJ2-7	TGTGCCAGCGACAGGGGGCAATACGAGCAGTACTTC	CASDRGQYEQYF
TRBV10-3	.	.	TRBJ2-5	TGTGCCATCAGTGAAGGGGCTCAAGAGACCCAGTACTTC	CAISEGAQETQYF
TRBV7-6	.	.	TRBJ1-4	TGTGCCAGCAGCTTCGGGACAAGGATGGAAGAACTGTTTTTT	CASSFGTRMEELFF
TRBV7-9	.	TRBD2	TRBJ2-5	TGTGCCAGCAGCTTAGCTAAGGCTAGCGGGAGAGAGACCCAGTACTTC	CASSLAKASGRETQYF
TRBV28	.	TRBD1	TRBJ2-7	TGTGCCAGCGCCACCATAGGCCGGGACAGGGTGACGCTACGAACCTACGAGCAGTACTTC	CASATIGRDRVTLRTYEQYF
TRBV15	once	.	TRBJ2-5	TGTGCCACCAGCAGAGATCTTAGTGCCAGCGGACCCGGGTACTTC	CATSRDLSASGPGYF
TRBV6-2/TRBV6-3	.	TRBD1	TRBJ2-7	TGTGCCAGCAGTGACTCCGGGACAGGGACCTACGAGCAGTACTTC	CASSDSGTGTYEQYF
TRBV7-2	.	TRBD1	TRBJ1-2	TGTGCCAGCAGCTTAATGACAGGGAACTATGGCTACACCTTC	CASSLMTGNYGYTF
TRBV28	.	TRBD2	TRBJ2-7	TGTGCCAGCAGTCCCCGACTAGCGGGAGTGTACGAGCAGTACTTC	CASSPRLAGVYEQYF
TRBV7-3	.	.	TRBJ2-1	TGTGCCAGCAGCTGGTCCGGGACTGCACTCGATGAGCAGTTCTTC	CASSWSGTALDEQFF
TRBV5-6	.	.	TRBJ1-4	TGTGCCAGCAGCTTGGGTGTGAGGGTCGGTGAAAAACTGTTTTTT	CASSLGVRVGEKLFF
TRBV18	few	.	TRBJ1-1	TGTGCCAGCTCACTCCTCGACAGGCAACTGAACACTGAAGCTTTCTTT	CASSLLDRQLNTEAFF
TRBV28	.	.	TRBJ1-3	TGTGCCAGCAGGAGAGGGGGAAACACCATATATTTT	CASRRGGNTIYF
TRBV18	.	TRBD1	TRBJ1-2	TGTGCCAGCTCACCGCTACCTAGGGCCGACAGGGGCCTCTCTAACTATGGCTACACCTTC	CASSPLPRADRGLSNYGYTF
TRBV7-9	.	TRBD1	TRBJ2-2	TGTGCCAGCAGCTCCTGGGACAGGGGGAACACCGGGGAGCTGTTTTTT	CASSSWDRGNTGELFF
TRBV4-3	.	.	TRBJ2-7	TGCGCCAGCAGCCAAGGGCCTAGCTACGAGCAGTACTTC	CASSQGPSYEQYF
TRBV11-2	few	TRBD2	TRBJ2-7	TGTGCCAGCAGCCCCGCATGGGGCGGGAGTCGGGAGCAGTACTTC	CASSPAWGGSREQYF
TRBV2	.	.	TRBJ2-6	TGTGCCAGCAGGGAAGGTCTCTCTGGGGCCAACGTCCTGACTTTC	CASREGLSGANVLTF
TRBV3-1/TRBV3-2	.	.	TRBJ2-1	TGTGCCAGCAGCCAGAGACCGGGACTAAGGGGGAATGAGCAGTTCTTC	CASSQRPGLRGNEQFF
TRBV19	.	.	TRBJ2-3	TGTGCCAGTAGTATGAGCCCGGGACACAGCACAGATACGCAGTATTTT	CASSMSPGHSTDTQYF
TRBV3-1/TRBV3-2	.	.	TRBJ2-4	TGTGCCAGCAGCCAAGTGGACTATCTAGCCAAAAACATTCAGTACTTC	CASSQVDYLAKNIQYF
TRBV5-6	.	TRBD1	TRBJ1-3	TGTGCCAGCAGCTGGAGACAGGGCACCTTCTCTGGAAACACCATATATTTT	CASSWRQGTFSGNTIYF
TRBV6-5	.	.	TRBJ2-7	TGTGCCAGCAGCACACCCGACTCTAAGTACTTC	CASSTPDSKYF
TRBV5-5	.	.	TRBJ1-2	TGTGCCAGCAGCTTGGCCCAGGCTAACTATGGCTACACCTTC	CASSLAQANYGYTF